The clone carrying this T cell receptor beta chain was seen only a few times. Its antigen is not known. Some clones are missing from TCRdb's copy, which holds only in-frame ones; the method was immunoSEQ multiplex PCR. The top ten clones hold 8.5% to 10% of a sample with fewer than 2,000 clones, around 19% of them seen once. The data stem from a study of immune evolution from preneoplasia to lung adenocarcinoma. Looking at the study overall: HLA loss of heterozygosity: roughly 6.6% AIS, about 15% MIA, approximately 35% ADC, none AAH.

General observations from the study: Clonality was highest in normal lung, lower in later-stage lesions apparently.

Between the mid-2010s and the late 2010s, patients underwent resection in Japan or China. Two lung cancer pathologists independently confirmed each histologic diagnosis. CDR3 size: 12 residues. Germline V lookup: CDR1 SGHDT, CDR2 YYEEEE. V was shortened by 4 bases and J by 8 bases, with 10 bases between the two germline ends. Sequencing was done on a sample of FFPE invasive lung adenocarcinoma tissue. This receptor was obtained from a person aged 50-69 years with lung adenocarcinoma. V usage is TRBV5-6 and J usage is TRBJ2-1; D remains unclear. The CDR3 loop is CASSGPAYEQFF. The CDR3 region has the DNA TGTGCCAGCAGCGGTCCAGCGTATGAGCAGTTCTTC.